The present T cell receptor (beta chain) was sequenced within a study of regulatory T cells in long-lasting Graves disease. Points from the study as a whole: Accuracy was perhaps lowered by the small sample size.

Construction of the TCR beta libraries employed iRepertoire HTBI primers in conjunction with Arm-PCR of CDR3 regions. TCRdb independently ran MiXCR on the multiplex PCR reads; one entry per CDR3 protein. The sample contains roughly 560,000 distinct CDR3 sequences, about 16% of which appear only once. A word on this clonotype: As yet, its antigen is unknown.

Time point of the sample: newly diagnosed GD, antithyroid drugs for less than 3 months. From PBMCs, RNA was extracted and then used to make the TCR library. The patient group derived from an endocrinology department in Xi'an, China. The V and J ends lost 4 bases and 0 bases respectively, with 13 bases between them. Germline loops: CDR1 SGHDT, CDR2 YYEEEE. This CDR3 is 15 amino acids long. Another study also made use of these data, one on T cells in Graves' hyperthyroidism and ophthalmopathy. In that study: Also found in blood were most expanded thyroid clonotypes above 0.001.

The rearrangement joins TRBV5-6 to TRBJ1-1, with D perhaps TRBD1 (5 bases). This receptor was taken from a woman aged 40-60 years with Graves disease. Sequenced material: peripheral blood mononuclear cells (PBMCs), taken at new diagnosis, from a patient treated with antithyroid drugs. The CDR3 bases are TGTGCCAGCAGCCTCGGACACTACATGAACACTGAAGCTTTCTTT. Translation: CASSLGHYMNTEAFF.